These 13 T cell receptor beta chains share one sample of origin, sequenced in a study of control samples from healthy donors and cancer patients. Sequencing used immunoSEQ multiplex PCR; TCRdb keeps in-frame clones, though not all of them. The table has about 410,000 clones, around 90% seen once. The sequenced sample was PBMCs. All receptors come from a man aged 35 to 55 with head and neck cancer.

V gene TRBV6-2 or TRBV6-3 combines with J gene TRBJ1-5, with D unresolved. This CDR3 has 14 amino acids. V gave up 0 bases and J gave up 6 bases, with 9 bases separating them. CDR1 and CDR2 (germline): MNHEY, SVGEGT. CDR3 residues: CASSYSSGTQPQHF. CDR3 DNA: TGTGCCAGCAGTTACTCGTCGGGTACTCAGCCCCAGCATTTT.

The chain joins TRBV5-8 to TRBJ1-2; D not resolved. This CDR3 is built from 13 residues. Trimming cost V 3 bases and J 5 bases, with 11 bases left between them. Germline V lookup: CDR1 SGHTS, CDR2 YDEGEE. CDR3 region: CASSSFKEYGYTF. CDR3 nucleotide sequence: TGTGCCAGCAGCTCTTTTAAGGAGTATGGCTACACCTTC.

The chain joins TRBV7-2 to TRBJ2-3; D is undetermined. V lost 4 bases and J lost 1, with 9 bases in between. The CDR3 has 14 amino acids. Germline values: CDR1 SGHTA, CDR2 FQGNSA. This CDR3 is CASSSTTGTDTQYF. DNA of the CDR3: TGTGCCAGCAGCTCCACCACAGGCACAGATACGCAGTATTTT.

The chain combines TRBV4-3 with TRBJ2-2, with 7 nucleotides matching TRBD1. The CDR3 consists of 21 residues. Trimming removed 1 base from V and 7 bases from J; junction bases left unmatched: 24. From germline, CDR1 is LGHNA and CDR2 YSLEER. The CDR3 region is CASSQVESRDSLRPAIGELFF. CDR3 nucleotides: TGCGCCAGCAGCCAAGTGGAGAGCCGGGACAGCCTCAGGCCCGCGATCGGGGAGCTGTTTTTT.

The chain links TRBV14 to TRBJ2-5, with TRBD2 matching 10 bases. Germline assignment: CDR1 SGHDN and CDR2 FVKESK. The CDR3 runs 17 residues. The J segment lost 5 bases and the V segment lost 0 bases, leaving 9 bases of the junction unmatched. This CDR3 reads CASSQDLRTSGEETQYF. DNA of the CDR3: TGTGCCAGCAGCCAAGATCTTCGAACTAGCGGGGAGGAGACCCAGTACTTC.

The chain links TRBV9 to TRBJ2-1; 10 positions match TRBD1. CDR1 is SGDLS, CDR2 YYNGEE, per germline. The CDR3 is made up of 15 amino acids. Trimming cost V 4 bases and J 1 base; bases outside gene matches: 2. The CDR3 region is CASSPDRGSYNEQFF. CDR3 nucleotides: TGTGCCAGCAGCCCGGACAGGGGGTCCTACAATGAGCAGTTCTTC.

This clone was counted between two and nine times. The chain employs TRBV2 and TRBJ2-2, with D possibly TRBD2 on 5 matching bases. CDR3 length: 13 amino acids. Germline V gives CDR1 SNHLY, CDR2 FYNNEI. Trimming removed 3 bases at V and 6 bases at J, with 8 bases between. The CDR3 reads CASSDLGAGELFF. The CDR3 DNA is TGTGCCAGCAGTGATCTCGGGGCCGGGGAGCTGTTTTTT.

V is TRBV7-2 and J is TRBJ2-1, with 9 bases that match TRBD1. Germline V gene sequence: CDR1 SGHTA, CDR2 FQGNSA. The V segment lost 0 bases and the J segment 7 bases; nucleotides outside the gene matches: 7. CDR3 size: 16 residues. The CDR3 nucleotides read TGTGCCAGCAGCTTAGCGCTCGGACAGGGGAAGAATGAGCAGTTCTTC. This sequence encodes CASSLALGQGKNEQFF.

The chain combines TRBV18 with TRBJ2-1; a possible D gene is TRBD2 (6 bases). Trimming cost V 5 bases and J 6 bases, with 14 bases left between them. Germline values: CDR1 KGHSH, CDR2 LQKENI. The CDR3 spans 14 residues. CDR3 amino acids: CASSFRGRPNEQFF. In DNA, the CDR3 is TGTGCCAGCTCATTTCGTGGGAGGCCCAATGAGCAGTTCTTC.

This clone was recorded once. The rearrangement uses TRBV7-6 and TRBJ2-2, with 10 bases that match TRBD2. The V and J ends lost 7 bases and 4 bases, in that order; junction bases with no gene match: 6. CDR1 and CDR2 (germline): SGHVS, FNYEAQ. This CDR3 is built from 15 residues. The CDR3 region has the DNA TGTGCCAGCACCGAAGCGGGAGGGTTCACCGGGGAGCTGTTTTTT. This encodes CASTEAGGFTGELFF.

The rearrangement links TRBV9 to TRBJ2-2, with 9 bases aligning to TRBD2. Germline V gene sequence: CDR1 SGDLS, CDR2 YYNGEE. The CDR3 extends over 17 amino acids. V dropped 4 bases and J dropped 0; count of bases not matched to a gene: 7. The CDR3 sequence: CASSTGLASANTGELFF. CDR3 nucleotide sequence: TGTGCCAGCAGCACGGGACTAGCAAGTGCGAACACCGGGGAGCTGTTTTTT.

The CDR3 protein is CASSIRASSEQYF. The DNA for the CDR3 is TGTGCCAGCAGCATACGGGCTAGCAGTGAGCAGTACTTC. This sequence joins TRBV7-2 and TRBJ2-7, with a weak D call TRBD2 (5 bases). Looked up from germline, CDR1 is SGHTA and CDR2 is FQGNSA. V gave up 5 bases and J gave up 7 bases, with 15 bases separating them. The CDR3 spans 13 residues.

This clone was seen only once. This rearrangement joins TRBV30 to TRBJ1-1, with D tentatively TRBD1 (6 bases). Germline CDR1 is GTSNPN and CDR2 is SVGIG (reference sequence). V was pared by 3 bases and J by 2 bases, with 13 bases between. The CDR3 totals 14 residues. CDR3 nucleotides: TGTGCCTGGAGACGGGGGCCGGGCAACACTGAAGCTTTCTTT. Translating gives CAWRRGPGNTEAFF.